Listed below are T cell receptor beta chains from one sample, sequenced in a study of siplizumab effects on memory and regulatory T cells. This table comes from immunoSEQ multiplex PCR, and its TCRdb copy is limited to in-frame clones, with some not included. The sample consists of more than 85,000 clones, 92% of them appearing once. Sequencing used Tregs sorted from blood. The receptors derive from a human donor in good health. CDR3s include the opening cysteine and the closing phenylalanine or tryptophan. The order of the fields is V gene, J gene, clone size, D gene, CDR3 protein, CDR3 DNA. D genes are given only for firm matches. Expanded clones are given a class, and other clones once, few, many or no size at all.

TRBV10-3	TRBJ1-2	few	.	CAIRSGKDSSYGYTF	TGTGCCATCAGGTCAGGGAAAGACTCGAGCTATGGCTACACCTTC
TRBV7-9	TRBJ2-1	.	.	CASSLVVGRQYNEQFF	TGTGCCAGCAGCTTAGTCGTTGGCAGGCAATACAATGAGCAGTTCTTC
TRBV2	TRBJ1-2	once	.	CASSDLDGFYGYTF	TGTGCCAGCAGTGATCTGGACGGATTCTATGGCTACACCTTC
TRBV9	TRBJ1-1	few	.	CASSPPHFGEAFF	TGTGCCAGCAGCCCCCCTCATTTTGGTGAAGCTTTCTTT
TRBV25-1	TRBJ1-1	.	.	CASTRSVGAEAFF	TGTGCCAGCACCCGCTCCGTGGGGGCTGAAGCTTTCTTT
TRBV28	TRBJ1-3	.	.	CASVRGFQSFSGNTIYF	TGTGCCAGTGTGAGGGGGTTTCAGAGTTTCTCTGGAAACACCATATATTTT
TRBV5-1	TRBJ1-6	.	.	CASSLGENSPLHF	TGCGCCAGCAGCCTGGGGGAGAATTCACCCCTCCACTTT
TRBV5-4	TRBJ1-2	.	.	CASSRENYGYTF	TGTGCCAGCAGCCGAGAGAACTATGGCTACACCTTC
TRBV5-1	TRBJ1-3	.	.	CASSLEGAGGNTIYF	TGCGCCAGCAGCTTGGAAGGGGCCGGTGGAAACACCATATATTTT
TRBV7-9	TRBJ1-2	.	.	CASNSNGGKGANYGYTF	TGTGCCAGCAATTCAAACGGGGGAAAGGGAGCTAACTATGGCTACACCTTC
TRBV6-1	TRBJ1-4	.	.	CASSEVWGGEKLFF	TGTGCCAGCAGTGAAGTTTGGGGCGGCGAAAAACTGTTTTTT
TRBV27	TRBJ2-7	.	.	CASSPPPGHGIYEQYF	TGTGCCAGCAGTCCGCCCCCCGGACACGGAATCTACGAGCAGTACTTC
TRBV18	TRBJ2-5	.	TRBD1	CASSPGQAEETQYF	TGTGCCAGCTCACCGGGACAGGCCGAAGAGACCCAGTACTTC
TRBV11-2	TRBJ1-1	once	.	CASSLEPEAFF	TGTGCCAGCAGCTTAGAACCCGAAGCTTTCTTT
TRBV15	TRBJ2-3	.	TRBD2	CATGRRAGGADTQYF	TGTGCCACCGGCCGCAGGGCGGGGGGGGCAGATACGCAGTATTTT
TRBV12-5	TRBJ1-6	.	TRBD1	CASGLGQGNYSPLHF	TGTGCTAGTGGACTGGGACAGGGAAACTATTCACCCCTCCACTTT
TRBV5-1	TRBJ2-5	once	.	CASSLAGGSGETQYF	TGCGCCAGCAGCTTGGCAGGTGGGAGTGGGGAGACCCAGTACTTC
TRBV7-2	TRBJ2-7	.	.	CASSLAGLHEQYF	TGTGCCAGCAGCTTAGCGGGGCTTCACGAGCAGTACTTC
TRBV19	TRBJ2-3	.	.	CASSIRGLPPDTQYF	TGTGCCAGTAGTATAAGGGGACTGCCCCCAGATACGCAGTATTTT
TRBV27	TRBJ2-1	.	TRBD2	CASSWYSASGRNEQFF	TGTGCCAGCAGTTGGTATTCGGCTAGCGGGAGGAATGAGCAGTTCTTC
TRBV2	TRBJ2-5	.	TRBD2	CASSEEVGGVETQYF	TGTGCCAGCAGTGAAGAGGTCGGGGGGGTTGAGACCCAGTACTTC
TRBV2	TRBJ1-6	.	.	CASRAGPSLHF	TGTGCCAGCAGGGCCGGGCCGTCCCTCCACTTT
TRBV7-9	TRBJ1-2	.	.	CASSLPLQANYGYTF	TGTGCCAGCAGCTTACCCCTCCAAGCTAACTATGGCTACACCTTC
TRBV6-5	TRBJ2-1	.	.	CASSRGTYNEQFF	TGTGCCAGCAGTCGGGGTACTTACAATGAGCAGTTCTTC
TRBV5-1	TRBJ2-7	.	TRBD2	CASSLGPRGGIAHEQYF	TGCGCCAGCAGCTTGGGCCCCCGCGGGGGAATAGCCCACGAGCAGTACTTC
TRBV10-3	TRBJ2-2	.	TRBD2	CAISERRESGELFF	TGTGCCATCAGTGAGCGGCGGGAGAGCGGGGAGCTGTTTTTT
TRBV19	TRBJ1-6	.	.	CASSPGGSYSPLHF	TGTGCCAGTAGCCCCGGGGGGTCATATTCACCCCTCCACTTT
TRBV6-5	TRBJ2-5	.	.	CACSRGSGELAQYF	TGTGCCTGCTCTAGGGGGTCCGGGGAATTGGCCCAGTACTTC
TRBV2	TRBJ2-1	.	TRBD1	CASSEAYRGSNEQFF	TGTGCCAGCAGTGAAGCTTACAGGGGGAGCAATGAGCAGTTCTTC
TRBV18	TRBJ2-5	.	TRBD1	CASSPQDRGLTYF	TGTGCCAGCTCACCGCAAGACAGGGGGCTTACGTACTTC
TRBV2	TRBJ1-1	.	TRBD1	CASRGQGAVTEAFF	TGTGCCAGCAGGGGACAGGGGGCGGTCACTGAAGCTTTCTTT
TRBV6-6	TRBJ1-1	.	TRBD1	CASKGDRGTEAFF	TGTGCCAGCAAAGGAGACAGGGGTACTGAAGCTTTCTTT
TRBV19	TRBJ2-7	.	TRBD1	CASSIPGQGVYEQYF	TGTGCCAGTAGTATCCCGGGACAGGGTGTATACGAGCAGTACTTC
TRBV25-1	TRBJ2-1	.	.	CASIGGTAYNEQFF	TGTGCCAGCATCGGGGGAACGGCCTACAATGAGCAGTTCTTC
TRBV5-1	TRBJ2-3	.	.	CASSLVPDTQYF	TGCGCCAGCAGCTTGGTGCCAGATACGCAGTATTTT